The TCR beta chain under discussion was sequenced for a study of immune evolution from preneoplasia to lung adenocarcinoma. Across the whole study: HLA loss of heterozygosity: around 6.5% AIS, about 15% MIA, roughly 35% ADC, none AAH. The study, taken as a whole, reports: From normal lung to invasive adenocarcinoma, top clone frequencies appeared to decrease. Normal lung had highest clonality; later lesions appeared denser, more diverse.

Repertoires were generated with immunoSEQ multiplex PCR, while TCRdb's copy carries only in-frame clones and drops some. The top ten hold approximately 6.1% of the sample, which has tens of thousands of clones, roughly four fifths seen once. This CDR3 has 16 residues. The ends were cut back, 1 base at V and 0 bases at J, with 10 bases in the middle. Germline V gene sequence: CDR1 MGHRA, CDR2 YSYEKL. As for this clone: The antigen is not known.

J is TRBJ2-4 and V is TRBV4-1, with D perhaps TRBD2 (6 bases). The sample was FFPE invasive lung adenocarcinoma tissue. This sequence originates from a person aged 55-75 years with lung adenocarcinoma. In DNA, the CDR3 is TGCGCCAGCAGCCAAGCCCAGGGACTAGCCAAAAACATTCAGTACTTC. This codes for CASSQAQGLAKNIQYF.